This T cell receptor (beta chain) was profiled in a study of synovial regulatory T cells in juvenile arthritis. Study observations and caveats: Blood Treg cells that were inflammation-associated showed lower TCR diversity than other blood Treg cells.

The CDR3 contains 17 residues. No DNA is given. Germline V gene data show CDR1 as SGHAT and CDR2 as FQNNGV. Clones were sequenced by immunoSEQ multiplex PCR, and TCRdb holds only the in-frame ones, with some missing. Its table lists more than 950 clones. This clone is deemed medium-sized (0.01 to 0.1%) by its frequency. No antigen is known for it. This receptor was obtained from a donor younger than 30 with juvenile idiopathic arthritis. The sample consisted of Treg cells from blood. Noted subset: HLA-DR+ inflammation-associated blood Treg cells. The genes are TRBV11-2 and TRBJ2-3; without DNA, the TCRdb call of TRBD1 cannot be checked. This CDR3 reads CASSLATGGTSGDTQYF.